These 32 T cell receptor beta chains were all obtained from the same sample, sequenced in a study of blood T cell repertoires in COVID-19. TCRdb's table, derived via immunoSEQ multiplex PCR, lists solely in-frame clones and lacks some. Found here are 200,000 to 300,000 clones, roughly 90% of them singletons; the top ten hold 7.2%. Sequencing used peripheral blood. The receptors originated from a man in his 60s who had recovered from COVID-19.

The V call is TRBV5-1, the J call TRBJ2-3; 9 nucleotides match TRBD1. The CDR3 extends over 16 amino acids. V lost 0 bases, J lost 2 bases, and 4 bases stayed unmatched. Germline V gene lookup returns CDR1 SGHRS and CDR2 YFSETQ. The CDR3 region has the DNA TGCGCCAGCAGCTTGGGGGACAGGGACCCCACAGATACGCAGTATTTT. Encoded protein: CASSLGDRDPTDTQYF.

The CDR3 DNA sequence: TGTGCCAGCAGCTTAGACTGGGGAGGGATACTCTCACCCCTCCACTTT. Translation: CASSLDWGGILSPLHF. The V and J genes are TRBV7-9 and TRBJ1-6; no clear D gene. CDR1 and CDR2 (germline): SEHNR, FQNEAQ (reference sequence). This CDR3 has 16 amino acids. The V gene lost 1 base and the J gene lost 10 bases, with 17 bases spanning the gap.

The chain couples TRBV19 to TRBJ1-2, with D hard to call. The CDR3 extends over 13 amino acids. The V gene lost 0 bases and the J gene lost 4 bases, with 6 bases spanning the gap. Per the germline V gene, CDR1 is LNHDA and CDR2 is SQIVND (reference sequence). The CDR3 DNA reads TGTGCCAGTAGTATAGACAGGATCTATGGCTACACCTTC. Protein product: CASSIDRIYGYTF.

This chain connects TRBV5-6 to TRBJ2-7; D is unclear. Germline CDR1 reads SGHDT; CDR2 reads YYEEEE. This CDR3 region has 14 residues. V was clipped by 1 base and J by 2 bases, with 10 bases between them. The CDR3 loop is CASSLYGRTYEQYV. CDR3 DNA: TGTGCCAGCAGCTTGTATGGCAGAACCTACGAGCAGTACGTC.

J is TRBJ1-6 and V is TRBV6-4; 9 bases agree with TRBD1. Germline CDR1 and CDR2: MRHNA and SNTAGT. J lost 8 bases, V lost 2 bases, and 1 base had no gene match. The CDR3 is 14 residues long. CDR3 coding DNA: TGTGCCAGCAGTGACGGACAGGGGTATTCACCCCTCCACTTT. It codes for CASSDGQGYSPLHF.

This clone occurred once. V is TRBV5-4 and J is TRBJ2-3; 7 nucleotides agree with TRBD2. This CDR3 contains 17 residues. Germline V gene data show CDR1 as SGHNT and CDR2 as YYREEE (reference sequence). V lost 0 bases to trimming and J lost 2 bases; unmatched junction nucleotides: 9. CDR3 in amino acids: CASSLGGPSGFTDTQYF. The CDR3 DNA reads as TGTGCCAGCAGCTTGGGTGGTCCTAGCGGCTTCACAGATACGCAGTATTTT.

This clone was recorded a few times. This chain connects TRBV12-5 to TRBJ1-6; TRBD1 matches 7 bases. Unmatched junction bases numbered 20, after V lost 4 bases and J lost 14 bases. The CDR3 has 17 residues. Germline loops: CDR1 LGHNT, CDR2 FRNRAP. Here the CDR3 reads CASGSNIHTGVVDSLHF. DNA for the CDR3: TGTGCTAGTGGTTCAAACATACACACAGGGGTAGTTGATTCCCTCCACTTT.

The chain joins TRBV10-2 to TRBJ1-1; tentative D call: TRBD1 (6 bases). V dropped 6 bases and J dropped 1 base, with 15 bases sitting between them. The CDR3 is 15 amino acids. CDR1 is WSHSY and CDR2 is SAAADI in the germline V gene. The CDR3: CASRASGAWNTEAFF. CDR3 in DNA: TGCGCCAGCAGAGCCTCAGGGGCGTGGAACACTGAAGCTTTCTTT.

The CDR3 coding sequence is TGTGCCACCAGCAGTATCGTCCCCTCGAGGCAGTATTTT. Amino acid sequence: CATSSIVPSRQYF. This chain connects TRBV15 to TRBJ2-3, with D unresolved. This CDR3 region has 13 residues. V shed 3 bases and J shed 11 bases, with 15 bases lying between them. Germline V gene data show CDR1 as LNHNV and CDR2 as YYDKDF (reference sequence).

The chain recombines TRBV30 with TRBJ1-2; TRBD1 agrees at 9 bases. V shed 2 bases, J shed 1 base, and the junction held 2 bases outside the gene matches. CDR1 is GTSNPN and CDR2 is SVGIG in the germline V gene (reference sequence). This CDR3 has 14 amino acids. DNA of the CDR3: TGTGCCTGGAGTAGGGACAGGGATAACTATGGCTACACCTTC. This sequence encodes CAWSRDRDNYGYTF.

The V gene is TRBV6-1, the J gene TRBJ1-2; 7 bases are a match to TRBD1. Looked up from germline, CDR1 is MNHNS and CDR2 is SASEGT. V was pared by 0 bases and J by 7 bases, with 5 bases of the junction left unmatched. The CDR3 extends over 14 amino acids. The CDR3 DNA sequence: TGTGCCAGCAGTGAAGCGACAGGGTTAGGTGGCTACACCTTC. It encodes CASSEATGLGGYTF.

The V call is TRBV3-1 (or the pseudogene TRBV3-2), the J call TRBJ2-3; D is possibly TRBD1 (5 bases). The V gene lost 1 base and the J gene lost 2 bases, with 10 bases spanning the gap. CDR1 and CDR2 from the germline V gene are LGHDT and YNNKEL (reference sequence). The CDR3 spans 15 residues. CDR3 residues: CASSQASGATDTQYF. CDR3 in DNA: TGTGCCAGCAGCCAAGCAAGTGGGGCCACAGATACGCAGTATTTT.

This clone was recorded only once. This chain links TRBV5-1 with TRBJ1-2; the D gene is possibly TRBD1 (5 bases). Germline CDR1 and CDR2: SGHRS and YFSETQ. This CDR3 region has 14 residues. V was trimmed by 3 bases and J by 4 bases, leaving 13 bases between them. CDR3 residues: CASSSEGTGYGYTF. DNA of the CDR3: TGCGCCAGCAGCTCGGAGGGGACGGGCTATGGCTACACCTTC.

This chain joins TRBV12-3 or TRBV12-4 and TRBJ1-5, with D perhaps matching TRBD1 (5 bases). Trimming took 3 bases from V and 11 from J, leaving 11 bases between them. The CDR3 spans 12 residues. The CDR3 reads CASSLEGRAQHF. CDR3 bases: TGTGCCAGCAGTTTGGAGGGGAGAGCCCAGCATTTT.

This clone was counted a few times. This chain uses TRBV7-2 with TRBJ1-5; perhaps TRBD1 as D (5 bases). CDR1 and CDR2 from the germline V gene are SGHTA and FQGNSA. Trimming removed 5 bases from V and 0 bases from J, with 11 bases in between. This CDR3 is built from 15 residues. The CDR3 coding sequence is TGTGCCAGCAGCCCTCAAACAGGTAGCAATCAGCCCCAGCATTTT. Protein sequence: CASSPQTGSNQPQHF. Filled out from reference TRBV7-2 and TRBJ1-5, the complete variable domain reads GAGVSQSPSNKVTEKGKDVELRCDPISGHTALYWYRQSLGQGLEFLIYFQGNSAPDKSGLPSDRFSAERTGGSVSTLTIQRTQQEDSAVYLCASSPQTGSNQPQHFGDGTRLSIL.

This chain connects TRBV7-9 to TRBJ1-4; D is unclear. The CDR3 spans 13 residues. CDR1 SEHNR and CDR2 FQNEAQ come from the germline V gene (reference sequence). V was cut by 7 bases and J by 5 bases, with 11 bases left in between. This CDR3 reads CASTMSGNEKLFF. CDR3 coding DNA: TGTGCCAGCACCATGTCGGGAAATGAAAAACTGTTTTTT.

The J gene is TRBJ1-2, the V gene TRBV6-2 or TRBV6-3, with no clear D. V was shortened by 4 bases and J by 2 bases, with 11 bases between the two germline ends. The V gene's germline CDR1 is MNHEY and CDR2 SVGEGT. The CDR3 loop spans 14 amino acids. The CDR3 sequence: CASSFGTANYGYTF. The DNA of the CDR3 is TGTGCCAGCAGTTTTGGCACAGCAAACTATGGCTACACCTTC.

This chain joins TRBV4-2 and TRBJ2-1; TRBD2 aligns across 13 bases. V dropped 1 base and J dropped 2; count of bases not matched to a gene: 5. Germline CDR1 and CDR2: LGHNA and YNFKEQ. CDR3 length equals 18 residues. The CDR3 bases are TGTGCCAGCAGCCAAGCGACTAGCGGGGGGAGCGCCTACAATGAGCAGTTCTTC. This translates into CASSQATSGGSAYNEQFF.

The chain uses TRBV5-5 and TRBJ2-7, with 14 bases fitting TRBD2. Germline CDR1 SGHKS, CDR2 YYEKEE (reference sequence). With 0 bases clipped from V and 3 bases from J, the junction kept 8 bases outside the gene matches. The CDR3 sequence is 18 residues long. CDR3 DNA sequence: TGTGCCAGCAGCTTGGGCCGTCTGGGGACTAGCGGGGGCTACGAGCAGTACGTC. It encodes CASSLGRLGTSGGYEQYV.

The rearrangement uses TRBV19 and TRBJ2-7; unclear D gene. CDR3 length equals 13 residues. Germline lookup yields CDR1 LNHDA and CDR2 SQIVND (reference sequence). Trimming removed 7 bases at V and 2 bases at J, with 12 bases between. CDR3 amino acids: CASTPEAAYEQYV. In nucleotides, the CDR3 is TGTGCCAGTACCCCAGAGGCAGCCTACGAGCAGTACGTC.

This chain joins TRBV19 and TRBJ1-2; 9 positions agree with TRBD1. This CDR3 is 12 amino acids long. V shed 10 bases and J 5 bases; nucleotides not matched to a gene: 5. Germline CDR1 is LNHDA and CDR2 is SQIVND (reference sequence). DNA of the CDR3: TGTGCCACCCGGACAGGGGCTTATGGCTACACCTTC. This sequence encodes CATRTGAYGYTF.

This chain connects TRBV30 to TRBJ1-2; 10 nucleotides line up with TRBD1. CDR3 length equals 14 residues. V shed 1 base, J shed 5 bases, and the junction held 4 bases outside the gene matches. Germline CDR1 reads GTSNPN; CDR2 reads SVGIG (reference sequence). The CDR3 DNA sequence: TGTGCCTGGAGTGCAGGGGACAGGGGTTATGGCTACACCTTC. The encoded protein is CAWSAGDRGYGYTF. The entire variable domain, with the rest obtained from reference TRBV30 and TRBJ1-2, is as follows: SQTIHQWPATLVQPVGSPLSLECTVEGTSNPNLYWYRQAAGRGLQLLFYSVGIGQISSEVPQNLSASRPQDRQFILSSKKLLLSDSGFYLCAWSAGDRGYGYTFGSGTRLTVV.

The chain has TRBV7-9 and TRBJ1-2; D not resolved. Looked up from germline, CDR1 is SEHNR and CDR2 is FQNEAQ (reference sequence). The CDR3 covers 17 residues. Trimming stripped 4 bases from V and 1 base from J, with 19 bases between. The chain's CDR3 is CASSSREPSISNYGYTF. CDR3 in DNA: TGTGCCAGCAGCTCCCGGGAGCCCTCAATAAGTAACTATGGCTACACCTTC.

The CDR3 nucleotides read TGTGCCAGCAGTATAACAGGGGGCAAGACCGGGGAGCTGTTTTTT. This gives the protein CASSITGGKTGELFF. The chain is built from TRBV2 and TRBJ2-2; 9 bases fit TRBD1. This CDR3 has 15 residues. CDR1 and CDR2 from the germline V gene are SNHLY and FYNNEI. Losses at the gene ends were 5 bases for V and 5 bases for J; bases not matched to a gene: 6.

CDR3 region: CASSLRQGAYYEQYV. The CDR3 DNA is TGTGCCAGCAGCTTAAGGCAGGGGGCATACTACGAGCAGTACGTC. The chain combines TRBV7-9 with TRBJ2-7; 8 bases align to TRBD1. This CDR3 is built from 15 residues. Germline V gene sequence: CDR1 SEHNR, CDR2 FQNEAQ (reference sequence). The V and J ends lost 2 bases and 3 bases, in that order; junction bases with no gene match: 6.

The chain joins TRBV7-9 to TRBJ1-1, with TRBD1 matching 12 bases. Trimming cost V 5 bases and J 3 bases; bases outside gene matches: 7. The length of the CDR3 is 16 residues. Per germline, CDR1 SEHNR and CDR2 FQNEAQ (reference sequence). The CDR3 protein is CASSQGQGAGDTEAFF. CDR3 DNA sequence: TGTGCCAGCAGCCAGGGACAGGGGGCTGGGGACACTGAAGCTTTCTTT.

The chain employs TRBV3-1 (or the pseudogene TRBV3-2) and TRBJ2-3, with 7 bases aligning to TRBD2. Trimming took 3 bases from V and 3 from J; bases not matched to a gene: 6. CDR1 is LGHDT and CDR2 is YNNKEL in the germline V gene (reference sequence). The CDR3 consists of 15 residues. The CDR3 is CASSHRRGKTDTQYF. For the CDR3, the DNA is TGTGCCAGCAGCCATCGGCGGGGGAAGACAGATACGCAGTATTTT.

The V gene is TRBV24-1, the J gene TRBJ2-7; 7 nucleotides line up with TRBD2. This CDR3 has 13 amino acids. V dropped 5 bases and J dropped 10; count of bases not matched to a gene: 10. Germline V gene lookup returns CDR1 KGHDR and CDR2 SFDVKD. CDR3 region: CATSVGGLTRQYF. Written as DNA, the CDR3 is TGTGCCACCAGTGTGGGAGGGTTGACCCGACAGTACTTC.

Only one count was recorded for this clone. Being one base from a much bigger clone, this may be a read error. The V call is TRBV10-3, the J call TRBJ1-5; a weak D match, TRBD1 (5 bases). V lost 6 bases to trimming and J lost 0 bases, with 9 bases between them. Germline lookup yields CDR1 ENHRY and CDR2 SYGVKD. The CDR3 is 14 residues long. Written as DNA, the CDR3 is TGTGCCATCAGCACCAGGGATAGCAATCAGCCCCAGCATTTT. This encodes CAISTRDSNQPQHF.

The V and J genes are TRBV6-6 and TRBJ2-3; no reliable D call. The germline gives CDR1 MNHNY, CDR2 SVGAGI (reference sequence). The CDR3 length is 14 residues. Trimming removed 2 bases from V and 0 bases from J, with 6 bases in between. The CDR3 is CASSYLGSTDTQYF. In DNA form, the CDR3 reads TGTGCCAGCAGTTACCTCGGGAGCACAGATACGCAGTATTTT.

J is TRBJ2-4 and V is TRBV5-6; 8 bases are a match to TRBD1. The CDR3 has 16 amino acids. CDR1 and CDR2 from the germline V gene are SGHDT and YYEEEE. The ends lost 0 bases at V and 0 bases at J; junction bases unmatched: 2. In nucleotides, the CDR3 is TGTGCCAGCAGCTTGGCGGACAGGGTAGCCAAAAACATTCAGTACTTC. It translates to CASSLADRVAKNIQYF.

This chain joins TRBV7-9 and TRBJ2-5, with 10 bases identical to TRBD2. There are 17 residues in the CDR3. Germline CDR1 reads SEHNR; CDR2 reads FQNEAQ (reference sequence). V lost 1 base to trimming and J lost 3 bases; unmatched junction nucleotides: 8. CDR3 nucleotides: TGTGCCAGCAGCTTAGGTTTGGTAGCGGGGGGCAAAGAGACCCAGTACTTC. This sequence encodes CASSLGLVAGGKETQYF. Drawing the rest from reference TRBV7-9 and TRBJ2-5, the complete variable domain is DTGVSQNPRHKITKRGQNVTFRCDPISEHNRLYWYRQTLGQGPEFLTYFQNEAQLEKSRLLSDRFSAERPKGSFSTLEIQRTEQGDSAMYLCASSLGLVAGGKETQYFGPGTRLLVL.